Reported below is one T cell receptor beta chain. Its antigen is not known. V was cut by 6 bases and J by 1 base, with 9 bases left in between. The CDR3 runs to 14 residues. The germline CDR1 and CDR2 sequences are SEHNR and FQNEAQ (reference sequence). The source of the sample is a study of cytomegalovirus exposure and HLA in healthy donors. Study summary: An earlier analysis found fewer than 140 million unique TCR beta sequences from around 180 million T cells. The study, taken as a whole, reports: From TCR beta sequences, most subjects' HLA-A and HLA-B alleles were reportedly predicted accurately. Trimming of TCR beta V- and J-genes showed a link, identified in a later analysis, to a missense DCLRE1C variant. An analysis was carried out later, and it reportedly showed fewer N-insertions in an Asian-associated ancestry cluster than the approximately 670-donor mean.

The PCR was carried out with 60 Vbeta primers and 13 Jbeta primers. Clones were sequenced by immunoSEQ multiplex PCR, and TCRdb holds only the in-frame ones, with some missing. The sample contains 90,000 to 110,000 clones, around 70% of which appear only once. This rearrangement joins TRBV7-9 to TRBJ2-2; a possible D gene is TRBD1 (5 bases). Material for sequencing was PBMCs. The TCR originated in a woman in her 70s in good health and CMV-seropositive. CDR3 amino acids: CASSKDRNTGELFF. In DNA, the CDR3 is TGTGCCAGCAGTAAAGACAGGAACACCGGGGAGCTGTTTTTT.